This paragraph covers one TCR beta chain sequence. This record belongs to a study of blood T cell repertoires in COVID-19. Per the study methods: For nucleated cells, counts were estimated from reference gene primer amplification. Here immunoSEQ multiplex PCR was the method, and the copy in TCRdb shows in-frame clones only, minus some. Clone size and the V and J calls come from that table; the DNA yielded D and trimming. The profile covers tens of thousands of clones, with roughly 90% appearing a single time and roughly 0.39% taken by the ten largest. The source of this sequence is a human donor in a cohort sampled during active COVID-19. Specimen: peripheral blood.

The CDR3 protein is CASLHLANTEAFF. The CDR3, as DNA: TGTGCCAGCCTTCACCTAGCTAACACTGAAGCTTTCTTT. V and J are TRBV2 and TRBJ1-1, with no clear D. The ends were cut back, 8 bases at V and 2 bases at J, with 12 bases in the middle. The CDR3 is 13 amino acids. The germline V gene encodes CDR1 SNHLY and CDR2 FYNNEI.